What follows describes a single T cell receptor (beta chain). Antigen unknown. The CDR3 is made up of 16 amino acids. Per the germline V gene, CDR1 is SGHAT and CDR2 is FQNNGV. V gave up 3 bases and J gave up 4 bases; unmatched junction bases: 7. Clones were read by immunoSEQ multiplex PCR, and TCRdb kept only the in-frame ones, dropping some. This sample yields over 15,000 clones, of which nearly 75% are seen a single time; 20% to 25% belongs to the top ten. The entry originates in a study of vaccination effects on CD4 cells after COVID-19. Sequencing followed a ViraFEST assay step that expanded antigen-specific CD4+ T cells with viral peptide pools. The authors isolated CD4+ T cells after around nine days of culture. Infection with SARS-CoV-2 occurred in the person between March and December 2020, and PCR confirmed it. Each person got two doses of an mRNA SARS-CoV-2 vaccine, BNT162b2 or mRNA-1273.

This sequence originates from a human donor who had a prior SARS-CoV-2 infection. The chain links TRBV11-2 to TRBJ2-2; 8 positions match TRBD2. The sequencing used CD4+ T cells from PBMCs cultured with SARS-CoV-2 spike peptides, collected after COVID-19 vaccination. The CDR3 sequence: CASSFIAGSSTGELFF. The CDR3 region has the DNA TGTGCCAGCAGCTTTATAGCGGGGTCGTCCACCGGGGAGCTGTTTTTT.